Here is one T cell receptor beta chain with its context. Its specificity is not known. The data were obtained in a study of high-grade serous ovarian cancer treatment subgroups. CDR3 size: 13 residues. The V gene's germline CDR1 is SEHNR and CDR2 FQNEAQ (reference sequence). V was shortened by 1 base and J by 7 bases, with 10 bases between the two germline ends. Data came from immunoSEQ multiplex PCR; TCRdb stores just in-frame clones and leaves some out. The profile shows 8,000 to 10,000 clones, more than 70% of them singletons. The tumor samples were collected prior to definitive surgery or chemotherapy. Findings and limits, study-wide: Only CDR3 was analyzed; CDR1 and CDR2 were not. Tumors within one patient showed repertoire similarity of about 0.095 to 0.85.

The rearrangement links TRBV7-9 to TRBJ1-1; no firm D call. This clonotype was obtained from a human donor with high-grade serous ovarian cancer. The sample comprised tumor tissue. CDR3 loop: CASSLVSQYEAFF. CDR3 bases: TGTGCCAGCAGCTTAGTTTCTCAGTATGAAGCTTTCTTT.